Here is one T cell receptor beta chain with its context. The antigen remains unidentified. Data came from immunoSEQ multiplex PCR; TCRdb stores just in-frame clones and leaves some out. This sample has 250,000 to 350,000 clones, with 88% found just once. These data belong to a study of cytomegalovirus exposure and HLA in healthy donors. Findings and limits, study-wide: In vitro data verified three CMV-associated chains as specific for CMV antigens.

V lost 5 bases, J lost 1 base, and 12 bases lay in between. The CDR3 is made up of 14 amino acids. Per germline, CDR1 SGHVS and CDR2 FQNEAQ. The J gene is TRBJ2-7, the V gene TRBV7-8; D perhaps matches TRBD1 (7 bases). This TCR was recovered from a woman aged 18-29 years in good health and CMV-seronegative. What was sequenced was PBMCs. The CDR3: CASSRQGGSYEQYF. In nucleotides, the CDR3 is TGTGCCAGCAGCAGGCAGGGGGGATCCTACGAGCAGTACTTC.